This TCR beta chain was documented in a study of T cells in tuberculosis. Study-wide findings and caveats: Smaller alpha distances in active tuberculosis partly reflected shorter CDR3-alpha lengths.

Tuberculin skin test and IGRA determined adolescents' latent tuberculosis status at entry. Only in-frame clones appear in the TCRdb table, and some are missing; sequencing was by immunoSEQ multiplex PCR. The table has some 20,000 clones, 75% to 90% seen once. A remark on this clone: As yet, its antigen is unknown.

The germline gives CDR1 SGDLS, CDR2 YYNGEE. The V and J ends lost 4 bases and 2 bases, in that order; junction bases with no gene match: 4. This CDR3 has 16 residues. V and J are TRBV9 and TRBJ2-3, with TRBD2 matching over 13 bases. This receptor was taken from a donor aged 10-29 years with latent tuberculosis or without tuberculosis infection. The sequenced sample was PBMCs. CDR3 nucleotide sequence: TGTGCCAGCAGCCTTGGGACTAGCGGGATCACAGATACGCAGTATTTT. Its translation: CASSLGTSGITDTQYF. The full variable domain, rest sourced from reference TRBV9 and TRBJ2-3, is DSGVTQTPKHLITATGQRVTLRCSPRSGDLSVYWYQQSLDQGLQFLIQYYNGEERAKGNILERFSAQQFPDLHSELNLSSLELGDSALYFCASSLGTSGITDTQYFGPGTRLTVL.